The 22 T cell receptor beta chains presented below share a single source sample, sequenced in a study of blood T cell repertoires in COVID-19. Sequencing was performed with immunoSEQ multiplex PCR; in TCRdb, only in-frame clones are kept and a portion is missing. The sample holds some 130,000 clones, roughly three quarters seen once. Sequenced material: peripheral blood. Source of these receptors: a woman in her 70s with acute or convalescent COVID-19.

Remarks on this clone: A much larger clone lies a single base off, so this may be a read error. J is TRBJ2-7 and V is TRBV18, with TRBD1 matching 9 bases. Per germline, CDR1 KGHSH and CDR2 LQKENI. CDR3 length: 14 amino acids. Trimming removed 11 bases from V and 2 bases from J; junction bases left unmatched: 10. The CDR3 DNA is TGTGCCTGTTCTAACGACAGGGGGGCCTACGAGCAGTACTTC. It is translated as CACSNDRGAYEQYF.

V gene TRBV18 combines with J gene TRBJ2-3, with 8 positions matching TRBD2. CDR1 is KGHSH and CDR2 is LQKENI in the germline V gene. V was clipped by 4 bases and J by 1 base; unmatched bases: 10. The CDR3 covers 17 residues. The CDR3 coding sequence is TGTGCCAGCTCACACCCCCTTCGGGAGGGGGGCACAGATACGCAGTATTTT. This sequence encodes CASSHPLREGGTDTQYF.

This clone was detected ten times or more. J is TRBJ2-6 and V is TRBV5-6, with D uncertain. The V end lost 2 bases, the J end lost 0 bases, and 6 bases lay between the germline ends. The CDR3 extends over 15 amino acids. The germline V gene has CDR1 SGHDT and CDR2 YYEEEE. The CDR3 reads CASSLYGSGANVLTF. CDR3 nucleotides: TGTGCCAGCAGCTTATACGGCTCTGGGGCCAACGTCCTGACTTTC.

This chain uses TRBV7-9 with TRBJ2-7; 10 positions agree with TRBD1. Germline V gene data show CDR1 as SEHNR and CDR2 as FQNEAQ (reference sequence). This CDR3 has 15 amino acids. V trimming: 5 bases; J trimming: 4 bases; junction bases outside the gene matches: 8. In DNA, the CDR3 is TGTGCCAGCAGCCAAAAACCGGGACAGGGGTACGAGCAGTACTTC. Translating gives CASSQKPGQGYEQYF. Supplemented by reference TRBV7-9 and TRBJ2-7, the full variable domain reads DTGVSQNPRHKITKRGQNVTFRCDPISEHNRLYWYRQTLGQGPEFLTYFQNEAQLEKSRLLSDRFSAERPKGSFSTLEIQRTEQGDSAMYLCASSQKPGQGYEQYFGPGTRLTVT.

The V call is TRBV28, the J call TRBJ2-7; TRBD2 agrees at 7 bases. With V trimmed by 3 bases and J by 3 bases, 5 bases remained unmatched. The CDR3 is 14 residues long. Germline lookup yields CDR1 MDHEN and CDR2 SYDVKM. The CDR3 DNA reads TGTGCCAGCAGTTTCGGGACTAACTTCTACGAGCAGTACTTC. This gives the protein CASSFGTNFYEQYF.

The J gene is TRBJ2-7, the V gene TRBV5-4, with 11 bases matching TRBD2. V lost 5 bases to trimming and J lost 2 bases; unmatched junction nucleotides: 6. The CDR3 is made up of 15 amino acids. From germline, CDR1 is SGHNT and CDR2 YYREEE (reference sequence). CDR3 residues: CASRSGTSGTYEQYF. The CDR3, as DNA: TGTGCCAGCAGATCTGGGACTAGCGGAACCTACGAGCAGTACTTC.

There are a few counts of this clone. The CDR3 here is CASSLDTHNSPLHF. The CDR3 DNA follows: TGTGCCAGCAGCTTAGACACACATAATTCACCCCTCCACTTT. V gene TRBV7-9 combines with J gene TRBJ1-6; D not resolved. Germline values: CDR1 SEHNR, CDR2 FQNEAQ (reference sequence). The CDR3 runs 14 residues. With 1 base removed from V and 5 bases from J, the gap between germline ends came to 6 bases.

V and J are TRBV19 and TRBJ2-7; tentatively, D is TRBD1 (6 bases). In germline, CDR1 is LNHDA, CDR2 SQIVND (reference sequence). Trimming stripped 4 bases from V and 3 bases from J, with 10 bases between. CDR3 size: 13 residues. The CDR3 is CASSTGQNYEQYF. CDR3 in DNA: TGTGCCAGTAGTACCGGACAGAACTACGAGCAGTACTTC.

This chain connects TRBV28 to TRBJ1-6, with D unresolved. Per germline, CDR1 MDHEN and CDR2 SYDVKM. The V end was cut by 3 bases, the J end by 4 bases, with 7 bases between. CDR3 length equals 14 residues. The CDR3 DNA reads TGTGCCAGCAGTTTTCAGTATTATAATTCACCCCTCCACTTT. This encodes CASSFQYYNSPLHF.

The CDR3 region is CASSTNQIYGYTF. Here the CDR3 DNA reads TGTGCCAGCAGTACTAACCAGATTTACGGCTACACCTTC. This sequence joins TRBV6-2 or TRBV6-3 and TRBJ1-2; the D is unclear. V was shortened by 5 bases and J by 8 bases, with 15 bases between the two germline ends. This CDR3 has 13 residues. Germline CDR1 MNHEY, CDR2 SVGEGT.

The chain is built from TRBV4-3 and TRBJ2-3; the D is unclear. In germline, CDR1 is LGHNA, CDR2 YSLEER. The CDR3 consists of 15 residues. Trimming pared 4 bases from V and 1 base from J, leaving 12 bases between. CDR3 sequence reads: CASSLGSHGTDTQYF. The CDR3 DNA follows: TGCGCCAGCAGCCTGGGCTCCCATGGCACAGATACGCAGTATTTT.

This sequence joins TRBV27 and TRBJ2-7; 7 bases agree with TRBD1. CDR1 MNHEY and CDR2 SMNVEV come from the germline V gene (reference sequence). The CDR3 is 16 residues long. Trimming at V came to 5 bases and at J to 2 bases, leaving 12 bases not matched to a gene. CDR3 sequence: CASSQRPGQPAYEQYF. In DNA, the CDR3 is TGTGCCAGCAGTCAACGACCGGGACAGCCAGCCTACGAGCAGTACTTC.

The sample holds one count of this clone. This chain joins TRBV29-1 and TRBJ1-2; D is unresolved. Germline assignment: CDR1 SQVTM and CDR2 ANQGSEA. The V gene lost 0 bases and the J gene lost 4 bases, with 12 bases spanning the gap. The CDR3 consists of 14 residues. The CDR3 region is CSVEDPQESYGYTF. As DNA, the CDR3 is TGCAGCGTTGAAGACCCCCAGGAATCCTATGGCTACACCTTC.

Only a few counts were recorded for this clone. The genes are TRBV5-8 and TRBJ1-6; 8 bases agree with TRBD1. CDR3 size: 16 residues. V trimming: 4 bases; J trimming: 6 bases; junction bases outside the gene matches: 9. Germline assignment: CDR1 SGHTS and CDR2 YDEGEE. The CDR3 DNA reads TGTGCCAGCAGCAAAGACAGGGGAGGCCCTAATTCACCCCTCCACTTT. Translating it yields CASSKDRGGPNSPLHF.

This clone has a count of ten or more. The chain carries TRBV2 and TRBJ1-2; D possibly corresponds to TRBD1 (5 bases). The CDR3 is 16 residues long. Between the trimmed V and J ends, which lost 1 base and 3 bases, there was a span of 15 bases. CDR1 SNHLY and CDR2 FYNNEI come from the germline V gene. As DNA, the CDR3 is TGTGCCAGCAGTGAAGAGCCGCAGGGTGGGTACTATGGCTACACCTTC. It translates to CASSEEPQGGYYGYTF.

J is TRBJ1-3 and V is TRBV3-1 (or the pseudogene TRBV3-2); the D gene is possibly TRBD1 (6 bases). The CDR3 contains 16 residues. Germline V gene lookup returns CDR1 LGHDT and CDR2 YNNKEL (reference sequence). Trimming cost V 0 bases and J 3 bases, with 12 bases left between them. CDR3 in DNA: TGTGCCAGCAGCCAAGATTTGGGACACCTTGGAAACACCATATATTTT. Translating gives CASSQDLGHLGNTIYF.

This clone was recorded a few times. This chain links TRBV13 with TRBJ2-5; 9 bases are shared with TRBD1. CDR1 PRHDT and CDR2 FYEKMQ come from the germline V gene (reference sequence). This CDR3 comprises 14 residues. J gave up 5 bases and V 6 bases, and 7 bases lay outside the gene matches. The CDR3: CASSRTGGAETQYF. CDR3 bases: TGTGCCAGCAGTAGAACAGGGGGCGCGGAGACCCAGTACTTC.

This clone was counted between two and nine times. The rearrangement uses TRBV19 and TRBJ2-2; unclear D gene. V shed 5 bases and J shed 5 bases, with 12 bases lying between them. This CDR3 comprises 14 residues. Germline loops: CDR1 LNHDA, CDR2 SQIVND (reference sequence). This chain's CDR3 is CASSGLTSTGELFF. Here the CDR3 DNA reads TGTGCCAGTAGTGGGCTTACATCGACCGGGGAGCTGTTTTTT. Using reference TRBV19 and TRBJ2-2 for the parts outside the CDR3, the full variable domain is DGGITQSPKYLFRKEGQNVTLSCEQNLNHDAMYWYRQDPGQGLRLIYYSQIVNDFQKGDIAEGYSVSREKKESFPLTVTSAQKNPTAFYLCASSGLTSTGELFFGEGSRLTVL.

The chain joins TRBV29-1 to TRBJ1-2; 8 nucleotides line up with TRBD1. Germline loops: CDR1 SQVTM, CDR2 ANQGSEA. The CDR3 length is 13 residues. V shed 5 bases, J shed 3 bases, and the junction held 5 bases outside the gene matches. The CDR3 sequence: CSVMTGEDYGYTF. DNA of the CDR3: TGCAGCGTTATGACAGGGGAGGACTATGGCTACACCTTC. Based on the CDR3 plus reference TRBV29-1 and TRBJ1-2, the full variable domain is SAVISQKPSRDICQRGTSLTIQCQVDSQVTMMFWYRQQPGQSLTLIATANQGSEATYESGFVIDKFPISRPNLTFSTLTVSNMSPEDSSIYLCSVMTGEDYGYTFGSGTRLTVV.

This rearrangement joins TRBV7-2 to TRBJ2-5; 9 nucleotides line up with TRBD2. CDR3 length: 17 residues. In germline, CDR1 is SGHTA, CDR2 FQGNSA. The V gene end was trimmed by 1 base and the J gene end by 5 bases; junction bases not matched to a gene: 11. The CDR3 region is CASSLGIGGGAAETQYF. The CDR3 DNA reads as TGTGCCAGCAGCTTAGGTATCGGCGGGGGGGCCGCGGAGACCCAGTACTTC.

The chain has TRBV15 and TRBJ1-4; D not certain. Per the germline V gene, CDR1 is LNHNV and CDR2 is YYDKDF (reference sequence). The CDR3 has 14 residues. V lost 0 bases to trimming and J lost 7 bases, with 9 bases between them. The CDR3 sequence is CATSRELQSEKLFF. CDR3 nucleotides: TGTGCCACCAGCAGAGAGCTACAGAGTGAAAAACTGTTTTTT.

V gene TRBV7-2 combines with J gene TRBJ1-2; 7 nucleotides agree with TRBD1. Germline trimming cut 5 bases from V and 1 base from J; bases unmatched to any gene: 7. There are 15 residues in the CDR3. Germline V gene sequence: CDR1 SGHTA, CDR2 FQGNSA. Here the CDR3 DNA reads TGTGCCAGCAGCGGGTTAGGGGGCGTTAACTATGGCTACACCTTC. As protein: CASSGLGGVNYGYTF.